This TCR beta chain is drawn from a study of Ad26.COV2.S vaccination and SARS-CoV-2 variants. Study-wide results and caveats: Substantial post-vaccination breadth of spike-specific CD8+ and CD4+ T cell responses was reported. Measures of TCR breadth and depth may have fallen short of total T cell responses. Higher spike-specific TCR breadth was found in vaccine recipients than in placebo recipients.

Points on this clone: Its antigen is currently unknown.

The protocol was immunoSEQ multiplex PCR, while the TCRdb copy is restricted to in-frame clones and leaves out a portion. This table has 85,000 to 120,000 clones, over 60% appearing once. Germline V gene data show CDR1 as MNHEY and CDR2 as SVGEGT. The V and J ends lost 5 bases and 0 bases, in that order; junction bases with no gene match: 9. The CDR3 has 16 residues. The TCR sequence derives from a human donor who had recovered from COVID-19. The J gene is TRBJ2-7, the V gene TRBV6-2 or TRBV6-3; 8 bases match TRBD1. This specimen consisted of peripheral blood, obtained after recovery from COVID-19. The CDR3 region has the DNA TGTGCCAGCAGTCGGAACCGGGACAGGAGCTCCTACGAGCAGTACTTC. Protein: CASSRNRDRSSYEQYF.